The 24 T cell receptor beta chains in this list originate from one sample, sequenced in a study of T cell responses to AZD1222 COVID-19 vaccine. Sequencing used immunoSEQ multiplex PCR; TCRdb keeps in-frame clones, though not all of them. The sample includes some 100,000 clones, roughly 89% of them seen just once. Sequencing was performed on peripheral blood, taken on day 0 of AZD1222 vaccination. The receptors derive from an adult in good health.

This clone came up once. The chain recombines TRBV11-2 with TRBJ1-2; D gene uncertain. V lost 3 bases and J 2 bases, leaving 4 bases between the germline ends. Germline CDR1 is SGHAT and CDR2 is FQNNGV. The CDR3 is 12 amino acids. CDR3 residues: CASSFGNYGYTF. The CDR3 bases are TGTGCCAGCAGCTTCGGAAACTATGGCTACACCTTC.

The chain couples TRBV19 to TRBJ2-7; 9 bases line up with TRBD1. V was clipped by 6 bases and J by 0 bases; unmatched bases: 9. This CDR3 contains 16 residues. Germline lookup yields CDR1 LNHDA and CDR2 SQIVND (reference sequence). DNA for the CDR3: TGTGCCAGTAGGTCTACAGGGGGCCGGGGCTCCTACGAGCAGTACTTC. It codes for CASRSTGGRGSYEQYF.

DNA of the CDR3: TGTGCCAGCAGTCCTAGCGGGGACACAGATACGCAGTATTTT. Protein: CASSPSGDTDTQYF. J is TRBJ2-3 and V is TRBV6-5, with TRBD2 matching 9 bases. The J segment lost 2 bases and the V segment lost 5 bases, leaving 2 bases of the junction unmatched. CDR1 MNHEY and CDR2 SVGAGI come from the germline V gene. The CDR3 has 14 residues.

The genes are TRBV10-1 and TRBJ1-2, with D unresolved. The CDR3 is made up of 15 amino acids. The V gene lost 3 bases and the J gene lost 2 bases, with 13 bases spanning the gap. Germline CDR1 reads WNHNN; CDR2 reads SYGVQD (reference sequence). CDR3 amino acids: CASSETITPNYGYTF. CDR3 nucleotides: TGCGCCAGCAGTGAAACTATTACCCCAAACTATGGCTACACCTTC.

This chain joins TRBV2 and TRBJ2-7; 10 nucleotides line up with TRBD1. V lost 3 bases to trimming and J lost 5 bases; unmatched junction nucleotides: 7. The CDR3 covers 15 residues. From germline, CDR1 is SNHLY and CDR2 FYNNEI. The CDR3 DNA reads TGTGCCAGCAGTGATTCGGGACAGGGGAGTGACGAGCAGTACTTC. The encoded protein is CASSDSGQGSDEQYF. The full variable domain, rest sourced from reference TRBV2 and TRBJ2-7, is EPEVTQTPSHQVTQMGQEVILRCVPISNHLYFYWYRQILGQKVEFLVSFYNNEISEKSEIFDDQFSVERPDGSNFTLKIRSTKLEDSAMYFCASSDSGQGSDEQYFGPGTRLTVT.

This chain links TRBV29-1 with TRBJ2-3; no clear D gene. Germline-derived CDR1 and CDR2 are SQVTM and ANQGSEA. The V and J ends lost 5 bases and 6 bases respectively, with 15 bases between them. The CDR3 consists of 13 residues. CDR3 nucleotide sequence: TGCAGCGTTCGGCCGTGGGTGGGGGATACGCAGTATTTT. As protein: CSVRPWVGDTQYF.

The V gene is TRBV7-9, the J gene TRBJ1-5; 8 nucleotides match TRBD1. The J segment lost 2 bases and the V segment lost 2 bases, leaving 8 bases of the junction unmatched. The CDR3 contains 17 residues. The germline gives CDR1 SEHNR, CDR2 FQNEAQ (reference sequence). The CDR3, as DNA: TGTGCCAGCAGCTTAACCACCGACAGGGGAGGCAATCAGCCCCAGCATTTT. Protein sequence: CASSLTTDRGGNQPQHF.

The chain combines TRBV5-5 with TRBJ1-4; D may be TRBD1 (6 bases). CDR1 and CDR2 (germline): SGHKS, YYEKEE (reference sequence). The CDR3 contains 14 residues. The V gene lost 0 bases and the J gene lost 8 bases, with 11 bases spanning the gap. Here the CDR3 reads CASSLDQGREKLFF. CDR3 in DNA: TGTGCCAGCAGCTTGGACCAGGGGAGAGAAAAACTGTTTTTT.

This chain connects TRBV6-5 to TRBJ1-1, with D unclear. The CDR3 consists of 12 residues. CDR1 and CDR2 (germline): MNHEY, SVGAGI. V lost 6 bases, J lost 5 bases, and 10 bases lay in between. The CDR3 loop reads CASSLGWTEAFF. The DNA for the CDR3 is TGTGCCAGCAGCTTAGGGTGGACTGAAGCTTTCTTT.

The CDR3 region has the DNA TGCGCCAGCAGCCAAGATTTGATTGGGCAGGGGCGCGGGACTGAAGCTTTCTTT. This translates into CASSQDLIGQGRGTEAFF. The V gene is TRBV4-3, the J gene TRBJ1-1; D might be TRBD1 (6 bases). The CDR3 extends over 18 amino acids. V lost 0 bases to trimming and J lost 5 bases, with 22 bases between them. The germline V gene encodes CDR1 LGHNA and CDR2 YSLEER.

V gene TRBV7-8 combines with J gene TRBJ2-3; 14 bases fit TRBD2. The CDR3 has 19 amino acids. V shed 2 bases and J 4 bases; nucleotides not matched to a gene: 11. Per the germline V gene, CDR1 is SGHVS and CDR2 is FQNEAQ. This CDR3 reads CASSLFPGLAGGNADTQYF. The DNA for the CDR3 is TGTGCCAGCAGCTTATTCCCTGGACTAGCGGGGGGCAACGCAGATACGCAGTATTTT.

The chain links TRBV19 to TRBJ1-5; tentatively, D is TRBD1 (6 bases). The CDR3 covers 13 residues. Per germline, CDR1 LNHDA and CDR2 SQIVND (reference sequence). With 5 bases removed from V and 6 bases from J, the gap between germline ends came to 11 bases. CDR3 sequence: CASSGGAGQPQHF. The CDR3 bases are TGTGCCAGTAGTGGGGGGGCCGGTCAGCCCCAGCATTTT.

V is TRBV3-1 (or the pseudogene TRBV3-2) and J is TRBJ2-1; D is uncertain. CDR1 and CDR2 (germline): LGHDT, YNNKEL (reference sequence). This CDR3 has 14 residues. V lost 4 bases to trimming and J lost 5 bases, with 12 bases between them. CDR3 coding DNA: TGTGCCAGCAGCCTCCGGACGCTCAACAATGAGCAGTTCTTC. Encoded protein: CASSLRTLNNEQFF.

The chain carries TRBV9 and TRBJ2-3, with a tentative D call TRBD2 (6 bases). Germline-derived CDR1 and CDR2 are SGDLS and YYNGEE. The CDR3 spans 16 residues. V lost 0 bases and J lost 0, with 11 bases in between. The CDR3 loop is CASSVVGGSSTDTQYF. In DNA, the CDR3 is TGTGCCAGCAGCGTAGTAGGAGGGTCTAGCACAGATACGCAGTATTTT.

The J gene is TRBJ1-2, the V gene TRBV20-1; the D is unclear. This CDR3 comprises 11 residues. Trimming removed 1 base at V and 8 bases at J, with 8 bases between. Germline V gives CDR1 DFQATT, CDR2 SNEGSKA (reference sequence). CDR3 region: CSARVRLGYTF. CDR3 DNA: TGCAGTGCTAGAGTTCGGTTGGGCTACACCTTC.

V is TRBV6-2 or TRBV6-3 and J is TRBJ1-2; weak D call: TRBD1 (6 bases). CDR1 and CDR2 from the germline V gene are MNHEY and SVGEGT. V lost 6 bases and J lost 7, with 18 bases in between. This CDR3 is built from 14 residues. The CDR3 nucleotides are TGTGCCAGCAGCCCCCTACGGGGGGCGGGTGGCTACACCTTC. Translated: CASSPLRGAGGYTF.

The chain joins TRBV7-3 to TRBJ2-5; D possibly corresponds to TRBD1 (6 bases). The CDR3 consists of 15 residues. Trimming stripped 4 bases from V and 5 bases from J, with 17 bases between. Per the germline V gene, CDR1 is SGHTA and CDR2 is FQGTGA. For the CDR3, the DNA is TGTGCCAGCAGCTCCGGGACCCAAAGGGGGGAGACCCAGTACTTC. Protein: CASSSGTQRGETQYF.

V is TRBV3-1 (or the pseudogene TRBV3-2) and J is TRBJ1-3; D call uncertain. Trimming took 1 base from V and 0 from J, leaving 7 bases between them. Germline CDR1 reads LGHDT; CDR2 reads YNNKEL (reference sequence). The CDR3 extends over 15 amino acids. The CDR3 is CASSQGLFSGNTIYF. CDR3 bases: TGTGCCAGCAGCCAAGGACTCTTCTCTGGAAACACCATATATTTT.

CDR3 DNA: TGTGCCAGTACCTCGAGGGGGAACACTGAAGCTTTCTTT. Translating it yields CASTSRGNTEAFF. This rearrangement joins TRBV19 to TRBJ1-1, with D possibly TRBD1 on 5 matching bases. The germline V gene encodes CDR1 LNHDA and CDR2 SQIVND (reference sequence). The CDR3 has 13 residues. Trimming pared 7 bases from V and 1 base from J, leaving 10 bases between.

J is TRBJ2-5 and V is TRBV18, with 11 bases fitting TRBD2. Germline V gene lookup returns CDR1 KGHSH and CDR2 LQKENI. The CDR3 is 16 amino acids. The J segment lost 1 base and the V segment lost 3 bases, leaving 4 bases of the junction unmatched. CDR3 region: CASSPLAGGSQETQYF. The CDR3 DNA is TGTGCCAGCTCACCGCTAGCGGGGGGCTCCCAAGAGACCCAGTACTTC. The full variable domain, its missing parts supplied by reference TRBV18 and TRBJ2-5, is NAGVMQNPRHLVRRRGQEARLRCSPMKGHSHVYWYRQLPEEGLKFMVYLQKENIIDESGMPKERFSAEFPKEGPSILRIQQVVRGDSAAYFCASSPLAGGSQETQYFGPGTRLLVL.

The chain has TRBV9 and TRBJ1-2; a weak D match, TRBD1 (6 bases). The germline V gene has CDR1 SGDLS and CDR2 YYNGEE. Trimming pared 3 bases from V and 3 bases from J, leaving 15 bases between. This CDR3 has 15 residues. In nucleotides, the CDR3 is TGTGCCAGCAGCGCCTCAGGGACATCTTACTATGGCTACACCTTC. Amino acids: CASSASGTSYYGYTF.

This clone was picked up one time. The J gene is TRBJ1-2, the V gene TRBV25-1; unclear D gene. The germline V and J ends were trimmed by 7 bases and 4 bases, with 13 bases remaining between them. Germline lookup yields CDR1 MGHDK and CDR2 SYGVNS. The CDR3 is made up of 13 amino acids. The CDR3 DNA reads TGTGCCAGCACAGGCAACAGCTTCTATGGCTACACCTTC. This gives the protein CASTGNSFYGYTF.

The rearrangement joins TRBV30 to TRBJ1-5; 8 nucleotides match TRBD1. Germline lookup yields CDR1 GTSNPN and CDR2 SVGIG (reference sequence). The CDR3 loop spans 13 amino acids. The junction had 8 bases not matched to a gene; V was cut back by 5 bases and J by 8 bases. The chain's CDR3 is CAWSGGFGKPQHF. The CDR3 DNA reads as TGTGCCTGGTCAGGGGGCTTCGGCAAGCCCCAGCATTTT.

The chain recombines TRBV18 with TRBJ2-5; 7 nucleotides agree with TRBD2. V shed 4 bases, J shed 4 bases, and the junction held 0 bases outside the gene matches. This CDR3 spans 12 amino acids. Per the germline V gene, CDR1 is KGHSH and CDR2 is LQKENI. In DNA form, the CDR3 reads TGTGCCAGCTCACGGGGGGGAGAGACCCAGTACTTC. Its protein is CASSRGGETQYF.